This TCR beta chain derives from a study of regulatory T cells in long-lasting Graves disease. The length of the CDR3 is 12 residues. Germline V gene sequence: CDR1 KGHDR, CDR2 SFDVKD. Concerning this clonotype: A much larger clone differs from this one at a single base, so this may be a read error.

As for time point: newly diagnosed GD, antithyroid drugs for less than 3 months. The TCR library was made from RNA that had been extracted from PBMCs in TRIzol. Library construction for TCR beta used iRepertoire HTBI primers and Arm-PCR of CDR3 regions. TCRdb ran MiXCR on the multiplex PCR reads and lists one entry per CDR3 protein. Here the sample spans 450,000 to 650,000 distinct CDR3 sequences, more than 15% being singletons. The sample was also reused in another study, on T cells in Graves' hyperthyroidism and ophthalmopathy. That report notes: A set of HTBI primers served as the primers for a first-round RT-PCR of the TCR CDR3.

Sequenced here: peripheral blood mononuclear cells (PBMCs), sampled at new diagnosis, from a patient treated with antithyroid drugs. The chain joins TRBV24-1 to TRBJ1-1; 7 bases line up with TRBD1. This TCR came from a middle-aged woman with Graves disease. The CDR3 nucleotides are TGTGCCACCAGTGGTTTGAAGGGGGCCGGTTTCTTT. Amino acids: CATSGLKGAGFF.